Presented here are 5 T cell receptor beta chains from one specimen sequenced in a study of CD8+ T cells in alopecia areata. Five patients' sorted CD4+ cells yielded CD25+CD127- cells. Following RNA extraction, reverse transcription yielded cDNA that acted as the sequencing template. The table came from immunoSEQ multiplex PCR; TCRdb's copy has only in-frame clones and leaves some out. The sample lists some 8,000 clones; 70% to 85% were seen once. Source material: CD4+ Tregs sorted from blood. Receptors originate from a human donor with alopecia areata.

This chain joins TRBV28 and TRBJ2-1; D is perhaps TRBD2 (5 bases). V gave up 3 bases and J gave up 6 bases, with 15 bases separating them. The CDR3 has 15 amino acids. Germline assignment: CDR1 MDHEN and CDR2 SYDVKM. CDR3 loop: CASSLDGNFFNEQFF. DNA for the CDR3: TGTGCCAGCAGTTTGGACGGGAACTTTTTCAATGAGCAGTTCTTC.

This clone was picked up one time. This chain uses TRBV18 with TRBJ2-1; D might be TRBD2 (6 bases). V lost 1 base and J 8 bases, leaving 24 bases between the germline ends. The V gene's germline CDR1 is KGHSH and CDR2 LQKENI. CDR3 length: 18 amino acids. The CDR3 is CASSPRRGGTRVSDEQFF. The DNA for the CDR3 is TGTGCCAGCTCACCACGCCGAGGAGGGACGCGGGTCTCTGATGAGCAGTTCTTC.

This sequence joins TRBV28 and TRBJ1-1, with TRBD1 as a possible D gene (6 bases). The germline V gene encodes CDR1 MDHEN and CDR2 SYDVKM. The CDR3 has 15 amino acids. V gave up 5 bases and J gave up 4 bases, with 17 bases separating them. CDR3 region: CASSPSTNRATEAFF. The CDR3 DNA sequence: TGTGCCAGCAGTCCCTCCACGAACAGGGCCACTGAAGCTTTCTTT.

This clone was detected a few times. This chain uses TRBV27 with TRBJ2-3; a possible D gene is TRBD1 (5 bases). The CDR3 covers 16 residues. Trimming shortened V by 6 bases and J by 1 base, and 17 bases separated the two germline ends. Germline V gene data show CDR1 as MNHEY and CDR2 as SMNVEV (reference sequence). The CDR3 DNA reads as TGTGCCAGCAGCCCCTTCCGCAGGGTGGGCACAGATACGCAGTATTTT. Protein product: CASSPFRRVGTDTQYF.

This chain joins TRBV6-5 and TRBJ1-5, with TRBD1 matching 9 bases. The CDR3 totals 15 residues. The V gene's germline CDR1 is MNHEY and CDR2 SVGAGI. After removal of 5 bases from V and 5 bases from J, the junction contained 7 bases not matched to a gene. DNA of the CDR3: TGTGCCAGCAGTGTCACGGGACAGGGTTATCAGCCCCAGCATTTT. Encoded protein: CASSVTGQGYQPQHF.